The TCR beta chain under discussion was sequenced for a study of cytomegalovirus exposure and HLA in healthy donors. Per germline, CDR1 SGHRS and CDR2 YFSETQ. The trim removed 2 bases at V and 4 bases at J, leaving 1 base unmatched. The CDR3 loop spans 14 amino acids. Vbeta (60) and Jbeta (13) primers were used in the PCR. Here immunoSEQ multiplex PCR was the method, and the copy in TCRdb shows in-frame clones only, minus some. Counted here are some 220,000 clones, 77% occurring once; the ten biggest clones make up 2.7%. Sequenced input: PBMCs. The sequence derives from a woman in her fifties or sixties in good health and CMV-seropositive. V and J are TRBV5-1 and TRBJ1-1; 11 bases map to TRBD1. The CDR3 sequence is CASSFGTGGTEAFF. CDR3 DNA: TGCGCCAGCAGCTTCGGGACAGGGGGCACTGAAGCTTTCTTT.